The 9 T cell receptor beta chains presented below share a single source sample, sequenced in a study of T cell repertoires in cytomegalovirus infection. Each CDR3 protein gets one entry after TCRdb re-called the reads with MiXCR. Of 630,000 or so distinct CDR3 sequences listed, roughly 26% are singletons. The sample was CD8+ T cells from PBMCs. The source is a human donor in good health (CMV status not recorded). Some clones in this sample may be carry-over from other donors' samples.

The V and J genes are TRBV6-5 and TRBJ2-1; 10 bases map to TRBD1. The CDR3 has 18 amino acids. Losses at the gene ends were 10 bases for V and 7 bases for J; bases not matched to a gene: 22. Germline lookup yields CDR1 MNHEY and CDR2 SVGAGI. The CDR3 DNA sequence: TGTGCCACCGAAAGAGTCTGGTTCCGGGGACAGGGGACTAATGAGCAGTTCTTC. Translating it yields CATERVWFRGQGTNEQFF.

The sample holds a few counts of this clonotype. The CDR3 bases are TGTGCCAGCAGCAATCGTGGTCCAGGGACCGGGGCCAACGTCCTGACTTTC. Amino acids: CASSNRGPGTGANVLTF. V is TRBV4-2 and J is TRBJ2-6; either TRBD1 or TRBD2 may supply D (5 bases each). V gave up 5 bases and J gave up 4 bases, with 18 bases separating them. The germline gives CDR1 LGHNA, CDR2 YNFKEQ. CDR3 length: 17 amino acids.

This clonotype was recorded a few times. The chain combines TRBV2 with TRBJ2-1, with 8 bases aligning to TRBD1. There are 14 residues in the CDR3. J gave up 5 bases and V 6 bases, and 6 bases lay outside the gene matches. Germline CDR1 SNHLY, CDR2 FYNNEI. CDR3 in amino acids: CASSGQGTNNEQFF. CDR3 in DNA: TGTGCCAGCAGCGGACAGGGTACCAACAATGAGCAGTTCTTC.

V is TRBV6-5 and J is TRBJ2-3; D is undetermined. This CDR3 has 13 amino acids. The germline V gene encodes CDR1 MNHEY and CDR2 SVGAGI. Trimming cost V 5 bases and J 1 base, with 7 bases left between them. The CDR3 sequence is CASSGVGTDTQYF. The CDR3 nucleotides read TGTGCCAGCAGTGGGGTCGGCACAGATACGCAGTATTTT.

This clonotype was detected only a few times. The chain carries TRBV2 and TRBJ1-6; TRBD1 matches at 10 bases. V gave up 6 bases and J gave up 5 bases; unmatched junction bases: 4. CDR1 is SNHLY, CDR2 FYNNEI, per germline. This CDR3 is 15 amino acids long. The CDR3 is CASRDRGPHNSPLHF. The DNA for the CDR3 is TGTGCCAGCAGAGACAGGGGGCCTCATAATTCACCCCTCCACTTT.

The chain has TRBV6-8 and TRBJ2-3, with 11 bases that match TRBD2. This CDR3 region has 17 residues. With V trimmed by 6 bases and J by 8 bases, 16 bases remained unmatched. The germline V gene has CDR1 MNHGY and CDR2 SAAAGT. The CDR3 DNA follows: TGTGCCAGCAGCCCCCTCATGATAGCGGGGGGGCCCGGTACGCAGTATTTT. It translates to CASSPLMIAGGPGTQYF.

This clonotype was picked up many times. Here the CDR3 DNA reads TGTGCCAGCAGTTACTCGATGCGGGGGGGCACGAATGAGCAGTTCTTC. Its translation: CASSYSMRGGTNEQFF. The chain has TRBV6-2 or TRBV6-3 and TRBJ2-1; 9 bases line up with TRBD2. Per the germline V gene, CDR1 is MNHEY and CDR2 is SVGEGT. Germline trimming cut 0 bases from V and 7 bases from J; bases unmatched to any gene: 7. This CDR3 contains 16 residues.

This clonotype was observed a handful of times. The chain carries TRBV7-6 and TRBJ2-2; 10 bases agree with TRBD1. Germline-derived CDR1 and CDR2 are SGHVS and FNYEAQ. The V and J ends lost 0 bases and 6 bases, in that order; junction bases with no gene match: 1. CDR3 length: 15 residues. As DNA, the CDR3 is TGTGCCAGCAGCTTAGCAGGGACAGGGGCCGGGGAGCTGTTTTTT. Residues: CASSLAGTGAGELFF.

Remarks on this clonotype: Given a much more abundant clone one base away, this may be a read error. The chain carries TRBV28 and TRBJ1-1; D is perhaps TRBD1 (6 bases). The CDR3 extends over 13 amino acids. Germline V CDR1 and CDR2: MDHEN, SYDVKM. The CDR3 DNA is TGTGCCAGCAGGGACAGCTTGAACACTGAAACTTTCTTT. This encodes CASRDSLNTETFF.